Presented here are 9 T cell receptor beta chains from one specimen sequenced in a study of blood T cell repertoires in COVID-19. Repertoires were generated with immunoSEQ multiplex PCR, while TCRdb's copy carries only in-frame clones and drops some. In the table there are 95,000 to 120,000 clones, 75% to 90% of which are singletons. Sequenced: peripheral blood. Receptors originate from a human donor in a cohort sampled during active COVID-19.

This chain joins TRBV24-1 and TRBJ2-6, with 7 bases fitting TRBD1. The V and J ends lost 9 bases and 1 base, in that order; junction bases with no gene match: 5. The CDR3 spans 15 residues. Germline lookup yields CDR1 KGHDR and CDR2 SFDVKD. CDR3 sequence: CATSETGSGANVLTF. The CDR3 DNA reads TGTGCCACCTCCGAGACAGGGTCTGGGGCCAACGTCCTGACTTTC.

The gene calls are TRBV15 and TRBJ1-5; D remains unclear. Deletions cut 1 base from V and 3 bases from J, with 10 bases between. This CDR3 has 15 amino acids. CDR1 is LNHNV and CDR2 is YYDKDF in the germline V gene (reference sequence). The CDR3 DNA reads as TGTGCCACCAGCAGAGTAAGAGGGTCCAATCAGCCCCAGCATTTT. Protein product: CATSRVRGSNQPQHF.

The J gene is TRBJ2-7, the V gene TRBV2; 7 bases are shared with TRBD1. This CDR3 has 15 amino acids. Trimming at V came to 4 bases and at J to 0 bases, leaving 6 bases not matched to a gene. Germline V gene sequence: CDR1 SNHLY, CDR2 FYNNEI. The CDR3 bases are TGTGCCAGCAGTGGTCCGGGACAGATCTCCTACGAGCAGTACTTC. Translating it yields CASSGPGQISYEQYF. Full variable domain (rest looked up from reference TRBV2 and TRBJ2-7): EPEVTQTPSHQVTQMGQEVILRCVPISNHLYFYWYRQILGQKVEFLVSFYNNEISEKSEIFDDQFSVERPDGSNFTLKIRSTKLEDSAMYFCASSGPGQISYEQYFGPGTRLTVT.

Concerning this clone itself: The sample has other DNA sequences that encode this CDR3 too. The genes are TRBV12-3 or TRBV12-4 and TRBJ1-1; D is uncertain. This CDR3 contains 13 residues. V dropped 1 base and J dropped 1 base, with 4 bases sitting between them. In DNA form, the CDR3 reads TGTGCCAGCAGTTTAGGGCCGAACACTGAAGCTTTCTTT. It encodes CASSLGPNTEAFF.

This clone was counted only a few times. The rearrangement links TRBV9 to TRBJ1-6; D call uncertain. The CDR3 consists of 14 residues. From germline, CDR1 is SGDLS and CDR2 YYNGEE. Trimming left V 5 bases short and J 7 bases short, with 13 bases between. CDR3 bases: TGTGCCAGCAGTGCTCGTACGAGCAATTCACCCCTCCACTTT. Protein: CASSARTSNSPLHF.

Only a few counts were recorded for this clone. The CDR3 spells CASSTGTGTSFF. In DNA form, the CDR3 reads TGTGCCAGCAGCACCGGGACAGGGACATCTTTCTTT. The rearrangement joins TRBV6-5 to TRBJ1-1, with 9 bases matching TRBD1. The germline gives CDR1 MNHEY, CDR2 SVGAGI. Losses at the gene ends were 6 bases for V and 12 bases for J; bases not matched to a gene: 8. The CDR3 extends over 12 amino acids.

The V and J genes are TRBV19 and TRBJ1-3; 10 positions agree with TRBD1. This CDR3 spans 15 amino acids. Germline CDR1 reads LNHDA; CDR2 reads SQIVND (reference sequence). With V trimmed by 4 bases and J by 2 bases, 2 bases remained unmatched. The CDR3 sequence: CASSRGTGAGNTIYF. For the CDR3, the DNA is TGTGCCAGTAGTAGGGGGACAGGGGCTGGAAACACCATATATTTT.

The chain links TRBV7-2 to TRBJ2-7; D is undetermined. Looked up from germline, CDR1 is SGHTA and CDR2 is FQGNSA. V lost 3 bases, J lost 6 bases, and 15 bases lay in between. CDR3 length equals 14 residues. The DNA of the CDR3 is TGTGCCAGCAGCTTTGCCGCGAACCTAGGCGAGCAGTACTTC. As protein: CASSFAANLGEQYF. The variable domain in full, with the rest retrieved from reference TRBV7-2 and TRBJ2-7, is GAGVSQSPSNKVTEKGKDVELRCDPISGHTALYWYRQSLGQGLEFLIYFQGNSAPDKSGLPSDRFSAERTGGSVSTLTIQRTQQEDSAVYLCASSFAANLGEQYFGPGTRLTVT.

The rearrangement joins TRBV11-2 to TRBJ2-1, with TRBD1 identical over 9 bases. After removal of 4 bases from V and 12 bases from J, the junction contained 13 bases not matched to a gene. The CDR3 runs to 15 residues. Germline V gene data show CDR1 as SGHAT and CDR2 as FQNNGV. The CDR3 here is CASSSGGTGLFVQFF. The CDR3 DNA is TGTGCCAGCAGCTCTGGTGGGACAGGGTTATTTGTGCAGTTCTTC.